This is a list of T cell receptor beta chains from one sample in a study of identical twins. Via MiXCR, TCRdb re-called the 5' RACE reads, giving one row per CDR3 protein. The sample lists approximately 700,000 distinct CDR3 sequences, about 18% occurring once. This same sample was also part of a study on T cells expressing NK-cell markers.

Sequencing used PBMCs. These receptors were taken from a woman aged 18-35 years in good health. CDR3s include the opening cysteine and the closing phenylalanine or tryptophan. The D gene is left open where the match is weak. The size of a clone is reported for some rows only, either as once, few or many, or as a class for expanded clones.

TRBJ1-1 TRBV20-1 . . CSAREGNEAFF TGCAGTGCTAGAGAGGGGAATGAAGCTTTCTTT
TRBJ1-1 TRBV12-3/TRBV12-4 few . CASSAPGEAFF TGTGCCAGCAGTGCCCCCGGTGAAGCTTTCTTT
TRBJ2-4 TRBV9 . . CASSVVGGIQYF TGTGCCAGCAGCGTAGTGGGGGGCATTCAGTACTTC
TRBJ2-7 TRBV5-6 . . CASSLVAFSGEQYF TGTGCCAGCAGCTTGGTTGCCTTTTCCGGCGAGCAGTACTTC
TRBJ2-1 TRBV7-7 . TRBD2 CASSFTVAGVNEQFF TGTGCCAGCAGCTTCACCGTAGCGGGAGTGAATGAGCAGTTCTTC
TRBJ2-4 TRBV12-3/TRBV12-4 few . CASSLTGRAKNIQYF TGTGCCAGCAGTTTAACTGGGCGGGCCAAAAACATTCAGTACTTC
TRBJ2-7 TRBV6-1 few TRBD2 CASRPRAGGPSYEQYF TGTGCCAGCAGACCTCGAGCGGGGGGACCCTCCTACGAGCAGTACTTC
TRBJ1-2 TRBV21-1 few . CASKQPPPNYGYTF TGTGCCAGCAAACAGCCTCCTCCTAACTATGGCTACACCTTC
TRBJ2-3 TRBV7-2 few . CASSLFGSTDTQYF TGTGCCAGCAGCCTTTTCGGCAGCACAGATACGCAGTATTTT
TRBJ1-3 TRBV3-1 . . CASRAGRYSGNTIYF TGTGCCAGCCGGGCGGGGCGTTACTCTGGAAACACCATATATTTT